This T cell receptor beta chain was found in a study of human T cells and chemical hapten exposure. Study-level information: Throughout the roughly 24-week study, diphenylcyclopropenone was applied weekly to the patients' scalps.

As for time point: pre-sensitization, week 0. Specified treatment: therapeutic diphenylcyclopropenone sensitization with weekly scalp DPC. TCRdb processed the RACE reads anew with MiXCR; each CDR3 protein has one entry. The sample consists of roughly 40,000 distinct CDR3 sequences, roughly 12% of them appearing once. The germline V and J ends were trimmed by 3 bases and 0 bases, with 12 bases remaining between them. The CDR3 spans 15 residues. The sequence came from a woman aged 25-40 years with alopecia areata. Some clones in this sample may be carry-over from other donors' samples. Specimen: whole blood, collected in connection with sensitization to the hapten diphenylcyclopropenone (DPC). V gene TRBV12-3 or TRBV12-4 combines with J gene TRBJ2-7; D could derive from TRBD1 or TRBD2 (5 bases each). The CDR3 spells CASSLAGTRSYEQYF. The CDR3 bases are TGTGCCAGCAGTTTGGCAGGGACCCGCTCCTACGAGCAGTACTTC.